What follows are 18 T cell receptor beta chains derived from one specimen sequenced in a study of T cell repertoires in cytomegalovirus infection. Antigen specificity for these receptors is unknown. TCRdb independently ran MiXCR on the reads; one entry per CDR3 protein. The sample has some 920,000 distinct CDR3 sequences, 30% to 40% seen once. Sequencing was performed on cultured CD8+ T cells from PBMCs, taken from culture after CMV antigen stimulation. Every receptor here comes from a human donor in good health (CMV status not recorded). Some clones in this sample may be carry-over from other donors' samples.

This clonotype was counted a few times. V usage is TRBV4-1 and J usage is TRBJ1-4; D is perhaps TRBD1 (5 bases). V was pared by 0 bases and J by 1 base, with 6 bases between. The germline V gene encodes CDR1 MGHRA and CDR2 YSYEKL. This CDR3 has 15 residues. CDR3 nucleotide sequence: TGCGCCAGCAGCCAAGAGGGGGGAACTAATGAAAAACTGTTTTTT. This translates into CASSQEGGTNEKLFF.

This clonotype was counted many times. This chain links TRBV7-2 with TRBJ2-7; the D is unclear. Germline CDR1 is SGHTA and CDR2 is FQGNSA. V was clipped by 5 bases and J by 0 bases, with 11 bases between them. CDR3 length: 14 residues. The CDR3 bases are TGTGCCAGCAGCCTCGCCCTGAGCTCCTACGAGCAGTACGTC. It codes for CASSLALSSYEQYV.

This clonotype has a count of ten or more. The genes are TRBV7-2 and TRBJ2-7, with no clear D. V dropped 5 bases and J dropped 6 bases, with 11 bases sitting between them. Germline values: CDR1 SGHTA, CDR2 FQGNSA. The CDR3 is 12 amino acids. The CDR3 coding sequence is TGTGCCAGCAGCCTCCTAGTTGGCGAGCAGTACTTC. Translating gives CASSLLVGEQYF.

In DNA form, the CDR3 reads TGTGGGACATCATTTGGGGCTGAAGCTTTCTTT. Encoded protein: CGTSFGAEAFF. The rearrangement uses TRBV28 and TRBJ1-1, with D perhaps TRBD1 (5 bases). From germline, CDR1 is MDHEN and CDR2 SYDVKM. This CDR3 comprises 11 residues.

The V call is TRBV4-1, the J call TRBJ1-2; no clear D. The ends were cut back, 0 bases at V and 6 bases at J, with 17 bases in the middle. The CDR3 consists of 16 residues. Germline V gene lookup returns CDR1 MGHRA and CDR2 YSYEKL. The CDR3 coding sequence is TGCGCCAGCAGCCAAGATTTGGCCAGAACCTGGGATGGCTACACCTTC. It specifies CASSQDLARTWDGYTF.

The V call is TRBV27, the J call TRBJ2-6, with D uncertain. Between the trimmed V and J ends, which lost 6 bases and 0 bases, there was a span of 12 bases. This CDR3 contains 16 residues. Looked up from germline, CDR1 is MNHEY and CDR2 is SMNVEV (reference sequence). In DNA form, the CDR3 reads TGTGCCAGCAGCAGGATCCCACTCTCTGGGGCCAACGTCCTGACTTTC. Its protein is CASSRIPLSGANVLTF.

The V gene is TRBV7-8, the J gene TRBJ1-5; a weak D match, TRBD1 (5 bases). This CDR3 has 16 residues. Germline lookup yields CDR1 SGHVS and CDR2 FQNEAQ. Trimming cost V 6 bases and J 4 bases, with 19 bases left between them. The CDR3 spells CASRPGRGDQNQPQHF. CDR3 in DNA: TGTGCCAGCAGGCCCGGGAGGGGCGATCAGAATCAGCCCCAGCATTTT.

This clonotype occurred a few times. The V and J genes are TRBV15 and TRBJ1-5, with D unresolved. V shed 1 base and J shed 6 bases, with 10 bases lying between them. The CDR3 is made up of 14 amino acids. Germline CDR1 and CDR2: LNHNV and YYDKDF (reference sequence). The CDR3 nucleotides are TGTGCCACCAGCAGAGCGCAGGAGGGTCAGCCCCAGCATTTT. Translating gives CATSRAQEGQPQHF.

This clonotype occurred a few times. J is TRBJ2-1 and V is TRBV10-3; D gene ambiguous. The V gene lost 0 bases and the J gene lost 9 bases, with 9 bases spanning the gap. Germline CDR1 reads ENHRY; CDR2 reads SYGVKD. This CDR3 spans 13 amino acids. As DNA, the CDR3 is TGTGCCATCAGTGAGTCTAGCCGTACTGAGCAGTTCTTC. It yields the protein CAISESSRTEQFF.

The CDR3 protein is CASRTGDPHNEQFF. In DNA form, the CDR3 reads TGTGCCAGCAGGACAGGGGACCCCCACAATGAGCAGTTCTTC. The chain combines TRBV25-1 with TRBJ2-1, with TRBD1 identical over 8 bases. Germline-derived CDR1 and CDR2 are MGHDK and SYGVNS. The V segment lost 6 bases and the J segment 5 bases; nucleotides outside the gene matches: 6. The CDR3 consists of 14 residues.

This clonotype has more than one count but fewer than ten. J is TRBJ2-1 and V is TRBV6-1, with D perhaps matching TRBD1 (5 bases). The CDR3 is 15 residues long. V was pared by 3 bases and J by 2 bases, with 11 bases between. Per the germline V gene, CDR1 is MNHNS and CDR2 is SASEGT. The CDR3 here is CASSDPLTAYNEQFF. In DNA form, the CDR3 reads TGTGCCAGCAGTGACCCTTTGACAGCCTACAATGAGCAGTTCTTC.

This clonotype came up many times. The gene calls are TRBV4-1 and TRBJ2-3; D not resolved. The CDR3 runs to 15 residues. V lost 0 bases and J 3 bases, leaving 10 bases between the germline ends. Germline lookup yields CDR1 MGHRA and CDR2 YSYEKL. The CDR3 nucleotides read TGCGCCAGCAGCCAAGATCGCCTGACTACAGATACGCAGTATTTT. Translated, it gives CASSQDRLTTDTQYF.

This clonotype occurred a few times. The V gene is TRBV4-1, the J gene TRBJ1-4; D is perhaps TRBD1 (5 bases). This CDR3 comprises 15 residues. The V gene's germline CDR1 is MGHRA and CDR2 YSYEKL. With 5 bases removed from V and 0 bases from J, the gap between germline ends came to 10 bases. The CDR3 sequence is CASSSGTTTNEKLFF. CDR3 DNA sequence: TGCGCCAGCAGCTCTGGGACGACAACTAATGAAAAACTGTTTTTT.

This clonotype was detected ten times or more. V is TRBV12-3 or TRBV12-4 and J is TRBJ2-1; 13 nucleotides align to TRBD2. The ends lost 5 bases at V and 1 base at J; junction bases unmatched: 11. This CDR3 comprises 19 residues. The chain's CDR3 is CASSPWATSGGSSYNEQFF. CDR3 bases: TGTGCCAGCAGTCCCTGGGCGACTAGCGGGGGGTCTTCCTACAATGAGCAGTTCTTC.

The chain has TRBV7-9 and TRBJ1-2; no reliable D call. This CDR3 comprises 13 residues. Germline values: CDR1 SEHNR, CDR2 FQNEAQ (reference sequence). Trimming took off 2 bases at V and 3 bases at J, with 7 bases between the two ends. CDR3 residues: CASSLQDYYGYTF. Here the CDR3 DNA reads TGTGCCAGCAGCTTACAGGATTACTATGGCTACACCTTC.

This chain links TRBV29-1 with TRBJ2-3; TRBD1 agrees at 7 bases. Germline CDR1 reads SQVTM; CDR2 reads ANQGSEA. CDR3 length: 18 residues. V gave up 1 base and J gave up 3 bases; unmatched junction bases: 16. As DNA, the CDR3 is TGCAGCGTTGAAGGGACAGACAGGGCACTCACCAGGACAGATACGCAGTATTTT. Encoded protein: CSVEGTDRALTRTDTQYF.

Remarks on this clonotype: A junction boundary mismatches the germline segment, possibly from a read error. This chain connects TRBV7-4 to TRBJ1-2; D uncertain. The CDR3 has 11 residues. CDR1 is SGHVT and CDR2 is SQSDAQ in the germline V gene. Here the CDR3 reads CASSSEGGRLF. The DNA for the CDR3 is TGTGCCAGCAGCTCCGAGGGAGGTAGGCTCTTC.

This clonotype has more than one count but fewer than ten. The genes are TRBV10-3 and TRBJ2-2, with D possibly being TRBD1 or TRBD2 (6 bases each). Germline V gene data show CDR1 as ENHRY and CDR2 as SYGVKD. V shed 0 bases and J shed 7 bases, with 21 bases lying between them. This CDR3 has 18 amino acids. The CDR3 is CAISESGGHPGGRGELFF. The CDR3 nucleotides read TGTGCCATCAGTGAGTCGGGGGGACACCCTGGCGGTCGCGGGGAGCTGTTTTTT.